This paragraph reports one T cell receptor (beta chain). Its cognate antigen has yet to be identified. It has no much larger one-base neighbor in the sample; base qualities were not kept. TCRbeta CDR3 regions were amplified from genomic DNA using the immunoSEQ Assay, a bias-controlled multiplex PCR. As for the original processing: The number of nucleated cells in each sample was estimated by amplification of reference gene primers within the assay. To quantify the absolute abundance of each unique TCRbeta CDR3 rearrangement, sequence reads were collapsed and filtered. For each sample, productive Simpson clonality was calculated as the square root of Simpson's diversity index over productive rearrangements. TCRdb limited this immuneACCESS table to in-frame rearrangements with V and J called. A share of clones is missing; checked studies link under half to unresolved V genes, and the rest is unexplained. The V and J calls and clone size were taken over from that table, and D and trimming were inferred from the DNA. The sample table shows under 200,000 clones, and 79% are seen once. In total, the top ten clones hold 8% to 8.5% of the sample.

One collaborating source in Seattle enrolled patients while the patients were actively infected and followed the patients over time throughout the course of disease. Collaborating institutions collected whole blood in K2EDTA tubes following their own protocols. For TCRbeta analysis, collaborators shipped samples in one of three forms: frozen whole blood, isolated PBMCs, or DNA extracted from either of those sample types. The source of the sample is a study of blood T cell repertoires in COVID-19 (dated by TCRdb to 2018 to 2020). Regarding the study in general: Collaborator samples came from the United States, Italy and Spain and covered acute and convalescent phases of COVID-19. The material from the prospective study consisted of cDNA or gDNA derived from T cells, B-cell-depleted T cells, or PBMCs. Deeply sampled blood TCRbeta repertoires from subjects exposed to, actively infected with, or recovered from COVID-19 were included in the dataset. The repertoires were made available in a free public database intended to serve as a resource for research on the immune response to SARS-CoV-2. The samples were drawn from the first 160 participants of the ongoing ImmuneRACE study and from 950 to 1,500 subjects provided by 6 global collaborators. Nearly every sample came with metadata listing a de-identified subject ID, COVID-19 status, age in years and sex. Where HLA class I and class II types were available, the types were taken from metadata supplied by the sample provider, not from assay-based typing. The investigation overall reported the following: The amount of clinical and demographic metadata varied by source and participant and was provided uncurated.

The cysteine opens and the phenylalanine closes a CDR3 of 15 amino acids. Only the CDR3 part of the read is kept: 45 bases, read in frame from the first base. V gives up 7 bases and J gives up 0 bases, and the segment between their germline ends measures 12 bases. The germline V gene encodes CDR1 LNHNV and CDR2 YYDKDF (reference sequence). The sequenced material came from peripheral blood. The chain is encoded by TRBV15 joined to TRBJ1-4; the best D guess is TRBD1, with 6 bases matching. The origin of this receptor is a woman between 55 and 75 years old with COVID-19, enrolled during active disease. The sequenced DNA is TGTGCCACCACCCGGACAGATGCAACTAATGAAAAACTGTTTTTT. Its product reads: CATTRTDATNEKLFF. When the CDR3 is completed using the reference TRBV15 and TRBJ1-4 genes on either side, the full variable domain is DAMVIQNPRYQVTQFGKPVTLSCSQTLNHNVMYWYQQKSSQAPKLLFHYYDKDFNNEADTPDNFQSRRPNTSFCFLDIRSPGLGDTAMYLCATTRTDATNEKLFFGSGTQLSVL.